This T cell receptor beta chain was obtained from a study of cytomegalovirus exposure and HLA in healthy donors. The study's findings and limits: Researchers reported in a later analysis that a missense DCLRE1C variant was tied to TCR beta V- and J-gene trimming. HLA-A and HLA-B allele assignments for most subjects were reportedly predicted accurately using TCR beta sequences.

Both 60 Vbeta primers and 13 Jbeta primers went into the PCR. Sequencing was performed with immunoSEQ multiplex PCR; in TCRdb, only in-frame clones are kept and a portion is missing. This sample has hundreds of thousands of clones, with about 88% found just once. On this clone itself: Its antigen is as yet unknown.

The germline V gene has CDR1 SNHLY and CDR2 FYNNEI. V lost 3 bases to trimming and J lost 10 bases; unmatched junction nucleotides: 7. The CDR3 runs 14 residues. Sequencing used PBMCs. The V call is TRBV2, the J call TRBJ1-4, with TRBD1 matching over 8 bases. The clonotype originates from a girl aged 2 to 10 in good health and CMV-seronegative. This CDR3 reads CASSDGPTGGKLFF. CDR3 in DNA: TGTGCCAGCAGTGACGGTCCCACAGGGGGAAAACTGTTTTTT.